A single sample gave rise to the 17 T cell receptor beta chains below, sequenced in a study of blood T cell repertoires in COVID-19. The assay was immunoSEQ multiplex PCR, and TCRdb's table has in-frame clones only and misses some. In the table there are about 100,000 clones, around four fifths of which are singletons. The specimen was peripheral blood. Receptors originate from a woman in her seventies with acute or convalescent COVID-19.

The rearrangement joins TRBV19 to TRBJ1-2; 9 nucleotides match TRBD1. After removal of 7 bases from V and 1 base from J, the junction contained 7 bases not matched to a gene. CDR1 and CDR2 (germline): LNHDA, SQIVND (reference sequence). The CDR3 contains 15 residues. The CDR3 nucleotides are TGTGCCAGTAAATCCCCGGGACAGGGTAACTATGGCTACACCTTC. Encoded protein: CASKSPGQGNYGYTF.

In DNA, the CDR3 is TGCGCCAGCAGCTTGAGGATAGACAGGGGTCCCGGGGGTGAGCAGTTCTTC. Its translation is CASSLRIDRGPGGEQFF. The chain is built from TRBV5-1 and TRBJ2-1, with 8 bases that match TRBD1. Germline V gene lookup returns CDR1 SGHRS and CDR2 YFSETQ. There are 17 residues in the CDR3. V lost 1 base, J lost 9 bases, and 15 bases stayed unmatched.

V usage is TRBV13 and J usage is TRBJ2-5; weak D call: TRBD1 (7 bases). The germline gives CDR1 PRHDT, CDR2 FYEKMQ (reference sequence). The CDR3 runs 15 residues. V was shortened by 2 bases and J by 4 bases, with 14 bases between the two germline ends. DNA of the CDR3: TGTGCCAGCAGCTTACAGCAGGGGGGTGGAGAGACCCAGTACTTC. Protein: CASSLQQGGGETQYF.

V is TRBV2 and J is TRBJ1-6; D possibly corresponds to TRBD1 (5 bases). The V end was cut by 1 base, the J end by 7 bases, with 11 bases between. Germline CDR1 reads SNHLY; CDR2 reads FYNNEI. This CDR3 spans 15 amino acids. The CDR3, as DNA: TGTGCCAGCAGTGAAGAGGGGCTCGGGAATTCACCCCTCCACTTT. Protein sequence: CASSEEGLGNSPLHF. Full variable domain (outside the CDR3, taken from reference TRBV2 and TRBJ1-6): EPEVTQTPSHQVTQMGQEVILRCVPISNHLYFYWYRQILGQKVEFLVSFYNNEISEKSEIFDDQFSVERPDGSNFTLKIRSTKLEDSAMYFCASSEEGLGNSPLHFGNGTRLTVT.

The chain's CDR3 is CASSISRTGYSNQPQHF. DNA for the CDR3: TGTGCCAGTAGTATATCGAGGACAGGTTATAGCAATCAGCCCCAGCATTTT. The V gene is TRBV19, the J gene TRBJ1-5, with TRBD1 matching 7 bases. Trimming removed 2 bases from V and 0 bases from J; junction bases left unmatched: 7. CDR3 length: 17 amino acids. The germline V gene has CDR1 LNHDA and CDR2 SQIVND (reference sequence). Variable domain in full (rest from reference TRBV19 and TRBJ1-5): DGGITQSPKYLFRKEGQNVTLSCEQNLNHDAMYWYRQDPGQGLRLIYYSQIVNDFQKGDIAEGYSVSREKKESFPLTVTSAQKNPTAFYLCASSISRTGYSNQPQHFGDGTRLSIL.

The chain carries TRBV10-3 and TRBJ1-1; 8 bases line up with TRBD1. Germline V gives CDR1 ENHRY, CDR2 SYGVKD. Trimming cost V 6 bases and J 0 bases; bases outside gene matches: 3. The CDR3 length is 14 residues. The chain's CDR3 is CAIRDRVMNTEAFF. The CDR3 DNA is TGTGCCATCAGGGACAGGGTCATGAACACTGAAGCTTTCTTT.

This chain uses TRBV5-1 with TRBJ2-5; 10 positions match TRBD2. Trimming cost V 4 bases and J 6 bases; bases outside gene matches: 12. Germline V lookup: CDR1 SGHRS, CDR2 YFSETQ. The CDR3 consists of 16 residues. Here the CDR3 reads CASSPSGGAMMQTQYF. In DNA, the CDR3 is TGCGCCAGCAGCCCCAGCGGGGGGGCCATGATGCAGACCCAGTACTTC.

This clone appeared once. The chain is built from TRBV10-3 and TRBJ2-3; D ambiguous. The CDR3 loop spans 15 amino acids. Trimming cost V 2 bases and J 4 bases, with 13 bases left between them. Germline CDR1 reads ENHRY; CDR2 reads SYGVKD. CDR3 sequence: CAISEGVVGADTQYF. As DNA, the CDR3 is TGTGCCATCAGTGAGGGAGTTGTCGGAGCAGATACGCAGTATTTT.

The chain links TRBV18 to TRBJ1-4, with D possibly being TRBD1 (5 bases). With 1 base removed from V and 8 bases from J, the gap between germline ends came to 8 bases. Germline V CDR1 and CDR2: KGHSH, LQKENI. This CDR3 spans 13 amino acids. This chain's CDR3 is CASSPQGKEKLFF. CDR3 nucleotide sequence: TGTGCCAGCTCACCACAGGGGAAAGAAAAACTGTTTTTT.

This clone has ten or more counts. This CDR3 reads CASSFDRNQPQHF. CDR3 in DNA: TGTGCCAGTAGTTTCGACAGAAATCAGCCCCAGCATTTT. J is TRBJ1-5 and V is TRBV19; tentatively, D is TRBD1 (5 bases). CDR3 length: 13 residues. Trimming took 5 bases from V and 4 from J, leaving 9 bases between them. In germline, CDR1 is LNHDA, CDR2 SQIVND (reference sequence).

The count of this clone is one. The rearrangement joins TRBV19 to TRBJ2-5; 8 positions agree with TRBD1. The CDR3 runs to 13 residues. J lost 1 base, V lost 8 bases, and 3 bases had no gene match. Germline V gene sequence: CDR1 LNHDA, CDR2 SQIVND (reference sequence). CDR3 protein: CASRQGPQETQYF. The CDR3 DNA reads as TGTGCCAGTCGACAGGGGCCCCAAGAGACCCAGTACTTC.

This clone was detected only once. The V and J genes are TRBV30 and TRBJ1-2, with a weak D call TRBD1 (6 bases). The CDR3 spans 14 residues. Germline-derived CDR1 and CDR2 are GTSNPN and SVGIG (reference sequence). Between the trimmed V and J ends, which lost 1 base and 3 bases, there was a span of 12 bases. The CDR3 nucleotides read TGTGCCTGGAGTGCTCAGGGGCTCGACTATGGCTACACCTTC. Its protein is CAWSAQGLDYGYTF.

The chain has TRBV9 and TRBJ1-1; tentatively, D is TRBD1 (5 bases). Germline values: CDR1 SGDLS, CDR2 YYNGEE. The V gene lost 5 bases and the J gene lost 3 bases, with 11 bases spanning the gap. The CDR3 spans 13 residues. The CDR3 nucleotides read TGTGCCAGCAGTTGGGGGGAGGACACTGAAGCTTTCTTT. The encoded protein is CASSWGEDTEAFF.

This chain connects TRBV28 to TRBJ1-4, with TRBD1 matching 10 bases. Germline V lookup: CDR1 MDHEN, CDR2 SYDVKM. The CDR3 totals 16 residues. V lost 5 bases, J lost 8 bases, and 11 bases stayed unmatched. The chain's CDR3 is CASSVTAGTGEEKLFF. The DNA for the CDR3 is TGTGCCAGCAGTGTTACCGCCGGGACAGGGGAGGAAAAACTGTTTTTT.

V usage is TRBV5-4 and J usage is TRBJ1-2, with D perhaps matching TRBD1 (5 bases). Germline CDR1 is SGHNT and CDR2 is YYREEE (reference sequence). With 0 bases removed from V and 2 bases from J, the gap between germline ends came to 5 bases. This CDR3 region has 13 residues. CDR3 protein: CASSLEGNYGYTF. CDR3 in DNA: TGTGCCAGCAGCTTGGAGGGGAACTATGGCTACACCTTC.

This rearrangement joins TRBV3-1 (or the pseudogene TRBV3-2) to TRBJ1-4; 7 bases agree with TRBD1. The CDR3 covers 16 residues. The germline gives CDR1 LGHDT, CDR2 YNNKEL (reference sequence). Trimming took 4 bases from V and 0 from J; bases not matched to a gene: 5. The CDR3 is CASSPGQIATNEKLFF. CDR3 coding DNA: TGTGCCAGCAGCCCGGGACAGATCGCAACTAATGAAAAACTGTTTTTT.

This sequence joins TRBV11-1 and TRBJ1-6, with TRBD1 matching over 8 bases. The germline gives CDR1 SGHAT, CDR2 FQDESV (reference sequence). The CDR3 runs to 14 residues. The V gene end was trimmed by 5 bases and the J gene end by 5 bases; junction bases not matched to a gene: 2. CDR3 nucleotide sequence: TGTGCCAGCAGCCGGACAGGGAATAATTCACCCCTCCACTTT. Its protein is CASSRTGNNSPLHF.